This passage covers 14 T cell receptor beta chains from one sample sequenced in a study of blood T cells in healthy people across ages. Alongside a J-beta primer mix, a sample-barcoded 5' primer served in a second PCR lasting about 7 to 12 cycles. TCRdb independently ran MiXCR on the 5' RACE reads; one entry per CDR3 protein. This sample carries around 2 million distinct CDR3 sequences, about two fifths of them seen once, and the ten largest clones take 23%. Sequencing was done on a sample of blood. These receptors were obtained from a human donor in good health.

Only a few counts were recorded for this clonotype. This chain joins TRBV6-6 and TRBJ1-2; the D is unclear. V lost 0 bases and J lost 9, with 14 bases in between. Per the germline V gene, CDR1 is MNHNY and CDR2 is SVGAGI (reference sequence). CDR3 size: 14 residues. The CDR3 protein is CASSYSDAGLSYTF. CDR3 nucleotide sequence: TGTGCCAGCAGTTACTCCGACGCCGGCCTCAGCTACACCTTC.

This clonotype was picked up a small number of times. The rearrangement links TRBV4-3 to TRBJ2-5, with D tentatively TRBD2 (6 bases). The V gene's germline CDR1 is LGHNA and CDR2 YSLEER. The V end lost 0 bases, the J end lost 4 bases, and 12 bases lay between the germline ends. The CDR3 runs 15 residues. CDR3 amino acids: CASSQDGGLRETQYF. The CDR3 region has the DNA TGCGCCAGCAGCCAAGACGGGGGATTGAGAGAGACCCAGTACTTC.

On this clonotype itself: Germline and junction disagree at one end, which may indicate a read error. J is TRBJ2-3 and V is TRBV11-3, with TRBD2 as a possible D gene (7 bases). This CDR3 spans 16 amino acids. CDR1 and CDR2 (germline): SGHNT, YENEEA. The CDR3 reads CANSYPGWGGPDTQYF. CDR3 nucleotides: TGTGCCAACAGCTATCCCGGATGGGGGGGCCCGGATACGCAGTATTTT.

This rearrangement joins TRBV13 to TRBJ2-3; D may correspond to TRBD1 or TRBD2 (5 bases each). Germline CDR1 and CDR2: PRHDT and FYEKMQ (reference sequence). The CDR3 is 15 residues long. Deletions cut 0 bases from V and 4 bases from J, with 11 bases between. The CDR3 nucleotides are TGTGCCAGCAGCTTAGGGCCTCGGGGCTCAGATACGCAGTATTTT. Residues: CASSLGPRGSDTQYF.

This clonotype was seen ten or more times. The chain carries TRBV29-1 and TRBJ1-2, with a possible D match to TRBD1 (5 bases). V dropped 1 base and J dropped 3 bases, with 18 bases sitting between them. The CDR3 spans 16 residues. The germline gives CDR1 SQVTM, CDR2 ANQGSEA. Here the CDR3 reads CSVEGGGRGIDYGYTF. The CDR3 nucleotides are TGCAGCGTTGAAGGAGGAGGCCGGGGGATTGACTATGGCTACACCTTC.

The chain joins TRBV4-1 to TRBJ1-1; D may be TRBD1 (6 bases). This CDR3 comprises 15 residues. V was trimmed by 8 bases and J by 1 base, leaving 17 bases between them. Germline CDR1 reads MGHRA; CDR2 reads YSYEKL. CDR3 in amino acids: CASSFSTGENTEAFF. The CDR3 DNA follows: TGCGCCAGCTCATTTTCGACAGGAGAGAACACTGAAGCTTTCTTT.

V gene TRBV20-1 combines with J gene TRBJ1-4; D remains unclear. Germline V gene sequence: CDR1 DFQATT, CDR2 SNEGSKA (reference sequence). The V end lost 6 bases, the J end lost 0 bases, and 8 bases lay between the germline ends. This CDR3 has 13 residues. The CDR3 DNA reads TGCAGTGCCCCCGGGCCAACTAATGAAAAACTGTTTTTT. This encodes CSAPGPTNEKLFF.

This chain joins TRBV20-1 and TRBJ2-7, with 8 bases identical to TRBD2. Looked up from germline, CDR1 is DFQATT and CDR2 is SNEGSKA (reference sequence). The CDR3 has 14 amino acids. Trimming took 0 bases from V and 4 from J; bases not matched to a gene: 5. In DNA, the CDR3 is TGCAGTGCTAGAGATGTAGCGGGGTTATACGAGCAGTACTTC. Residues: CSARDVAGLYEQYF.

The V call is TRBV20-1, the J call TRBJ2-3; 10 bases map to TRBD2. CDR1 is DFQATT and CDR2 is SNEGSKA in the germline V gene (reference sequence). Germline trimming cut 4 bases from V and 0 bases from J; bases unmatched to any gene: 4. The CDR3 covers 15 residues. CDR3 protein: CSANLAGVSTDTQYF. The CDR3 bases are TGCAGTGCTAATCTAGCGGGGGTTAGCACAGATACGCAGTATTTT.

On this clonotype itself: A read error may be the cause here, since a much bigger clone is one base away. J is TRBJ1-2 and V is TRBV20-1; D is unclear. The CDR3 is 14 amino acids. V was pared by 3 bases and J by 4 bases, with 15 bases between. The germline V gene encodes CDR1 DFQATT and CDR2 SNEGSKA (reference sequence). The CDR3 DNA sequence: TGCAGTGCTAGTCAGGAGACTACTAGCTATGGCTACACCTTC. This sequence encodes CSASQETTSYGYTF.

The V gene is TRBV4-1, the J gene TRBJ1-2; weak D call: TRBD1 (5 bases). The CDR3 extends over 13 amino acids. Germline V gene data show CDR1 as MGHRA and CDR2 as YSYEKL. Trimming took 8 bases from V and 8 from J, leaving 18 bases between them. For the CDR3, the DNA is TGCGCCAGCCGCGACGTGACAGAGAACGGCTACACCTTC. It is translated as CASRDVTENGYTF.

This clonotype was detected a few times. The chain couples TRBV4-1 to TRBJ2-7; tentatively, D is TRBD1 (6 bases). V was clipped by 2 bases and J by 2 bases, with 22 bases between them. CDR1 MGHRA and CDR2 YSYEKL come from the germline V gene. The CDR3 loop spans 18 amino acids. Here the CDR3 DNA reads TGCGCCAGCAGCCAATTCCCGCGAGCCGGGACACTTCCCTACGAGCAGTACTTC. It specifies CASSQFPRAGTLPYEQYF.

The CDR3, as DNA: TGTGCCAGCAGCGATCCTTTTTACGAGCAGTACTTC. This encodes CASSDPFYEQYF. The V gene is TRBV7-2, the J gene TRBJ2-7; no clear D gene. Germline assignment: CDR1 SGHTA and CDR2 FQGNSA. The CDR3 totals 12 residues. V lost 5 bases to trimming and J lost 4 bases, with 9 bases between them. Variable domain in full (rest from reference TRBV7-2 and TRBJ2-7): GAGVSQSPSNKVTEKGKDVELRCDPISGHTALYWYRQSLGQGLEFLIYFQGNSAPDKSGLPSDRFSAERTGGSVSTLTIQRTQQEDSAVYLCASSDPFYEQYFGPGTRLTVT.

A few counts support this clonotype. The chain recombines TRBV20-1 with TRBJ2-3, with a possible D match to TRBD2 (5 bases). The CDR3 sequence is 15 residues long. With 5 bases removed from V and 0 bases from J, the gap between germline ends came to 15 bases. Looked up from germline, CDR1 is DFQATT and CDR2 is SNEGSKA (reference sequence). The CDR3: CSAGNQRPSTDTQYF. Written as DNA, the CDR3 is TGCAGTGCTGGGAACCAGCGGCCTAGCACAGATACGCAGTATTTT.